This entry lists 30 T cell receptor beta chains sequenced from one sample in a study of blood T cell repertoires in COVID-19. Assay used: immunoSEQ multiplex PCR; TCRdb lists only in-frame clones, some missing. Among around 70,000 clones, 60% to 85% were seen once, and the ten largest hold around 20%. Source material: peripheral blood. The receptors derive from a man between 65 and 85 years old with acute or convalescent COVID-19.

This chain uses TRBV3-1 (or the pseudogene TRBV3-2) with TRBJ2-6; 11 bases align to TRBD2. J lost 3 bases, V lost 2 bases, and 6 bases had no gene match. The CDR3 has 18 amino acids. Germline-derived CDR1 and CDR2 are LGHDT and YNNKEL (reference sequence). CDR3 loop: CASSQIAGGGYGANVLTF. The CDR3 DNA is TGTGCCAGCAGCCAAATAGCGGGAGGGGGCTATGGGGCCAACGTCCTGACTTTC.

J is TRBJ2-2 and V is TRBV7-2; D perhaps matches TRBD2 (5 bases). V lost 1 base and J 5 bases, leaving 14 bases between the germline ends. The CDR3 is 16 amino acids. From germline, CDR1 is SGHTA and CDR2 FQGNSA. The CDR3 region is CASSLVGGGWTGELFF. CDR3 DNA sequence: TGTGCCAGCAGCTTAGTCGGTGGCGGGTGGACCGGGGAGCTGTTTTTT.

V and J are TRBV7-9 and TRBJ1-2; possibly TRBD1 for D (5 bases). CDR1 is SEHNR, CDR2 FQNEAQ, per germline (reference sequence). The CDR3 has 15 amino acids. V lost 5 bases to trimming and J lost 3 bases, with 16 bases between them. In nucleotides, the CDR3 is TGTGCCAGCAGCAAACAGGCGTCTATAGACTATGGCTACACCTTC. It translates to CASSKQASIDYGYTF.

This clone appeared a single time. The gene calls are TRBV28 and TRBJ1-1; D not resolved. This CDR3 region has 12 residues. Germline assignment: CDR1 MDHEN and CDR2 SYDVKM. V was pared by 8 bases and J by 2 bases, with 9 bases between. The CDR3 DNA follows: TGTGCCAGCGGAGGGTTCAACACTGAAGCTTTCTTT. Protein: CASGGFNTEAFF.

The V call is TRBV5-1, the J call TRBJ2-1; 9 bases are a match to TRBD1. This CDR3 is 16 amino acids long. CDR1 is SGHRS and CDR2 is YFSETQ in the germline V gene. V shed 4 bases and J 2 bases; nucleotides not matched to a gene: 7. Written as DNA, the CDR3 is TGCGCCAGCAGCCAATCGGGGACAGGGACCTACAATGAGCAGTTCTTC. Protein product: CASSQSGTGTYNEQFF.

This sequence joins TRBV5-1 and TRBJ2-2; TRBD1 matches at 7 bases. Germline assignment: CDR1 SGHRS and CDR2 YFSETQ. This CDR3 spans 17 amino acids. V lost 1 base, J lost 0 bases, and 6 bases stayed unmatched. The CDR3 sequence is CASSLPGGHPNTGELFF. CDR3 DNA: TGCGCCAGCAGCTTGCCAGGGGGACACCCGAACACCGGGGAGCTGTTTTTT.

The CDR3 sequence: CASSLGRRTDTQYF. The CDR3 DNA sequence: TGTGCCAGCAGTTTAGGGAGGAGAACAGATACGCAGTATTTT. This chain connects TRBV28 to TRBJ2-3, with D perhaps matching TRBD2 (6 bases). Germline lookup yields CDR1 MDHEN and CDR2 SYDVKM. CDR3 size: 14 residues. V lost 2 bases to trimming and J lost 3 bases, with 9 bases between them.

The CDR3 reads CASGPGRGGTDTQYF. The DNA for the CDR3 is TGTGCCAGCGGGCCCGGGAGGGGGGGCACAGATACGCAGTATTTT. The V and J genes are TRBV28 and TRBJ2-3; 8 bases agree with TRBD2. Trimming took 8 bases from V and 1 from J; bases not matched to a gene: 8. Germline V gene data show CDR1 as MDHEN and CDR2 as SYDVKM. The CDR3 sequence is 15 residues long.

V and J are TRBV10-3 and TRBJ2-5, with D unresolved. The germline V gene has CDR1 ENHRY and CDR2 SYGVKD. The germline V and J ends were trimmed by 3 bases and 5 bases, with 13 bases remaining between them. This CDR3 is built from 14 residues. As DNA, the CDR3 is TGTGCCATCAGTGAAGACCTAGGTCGGGAGACCCAGTACTTC. It yields the protein CAISEDLGRETQYF.

This clone was counted a few times. The chain uses TRBV23-1 and TRBJ2-7; D may be TRBD1 (5 bases). TRBV23-1 is an open reading frame, and its role is uncertain. Trimming shortened V by 2 bases and J by 3 bases, and 11 bases separated the two germline ends. The CDR3 sequence is 14 residues long. The CDR3 DNA reads as TGCGCCAGCAGTCAACAGGGAAGAGACTACGAGCAGTACTTC. This sequence encodes CASSQQGRDYEQYF.

The rearrangement links TRBV12-5 to TRBJ1-1, with D unresolved. V was shortened by 6 bases and J by 5 bases, with 10 bases between the two germline ends. The CDR3 is 12 residues long. CDR1 is LGHNT and CDR2 is FRNRAP in the germline V gene. In DNA, the CDR3 is TGTGCTAGTGGCACCGGGGATACTGAAGCTTTCTTT. Amino acid sequence: CASGTGDTEAFF.

The chain has TRBV28 and TRBJ2-1; 13 nucleotides agree with TRBD2. Per germline, CDR1 MDHEN and CDR2 SYDVKM. This CDR3 is 16 amino acids long. Trimming cost V 5 bases and J 2 bases; bases outside gene matches: 3. CDR3 sequence reads: CASSITSGRAYNEQFF. The DNA of the CDR3 is TGTGCCAGCAGTATTACTAGCGGGAGGGCCTACAATGAGCAGTTCTTC.

The chain employs TRBV15 and TRBJ2-1; the match to TRBD2 covers 10 bases. Germline CDR1 is LNHNV and CDR2 is YYDKDF (reference sequence). The CDR3 is made up of 18 amino acids. The ends lost 3 bases at V and 6 bases at J; junction bases unmatched: 14. The CDR3 coding sequence is TGTGCCACCAGCAGGGGTGGTTGGGGGGGACTAGCGACCAATGAGCAGTTCTTC. This translates into CATSRGGWGGLATNEQFF. Full variable domain (rest looked up from reference TRBV15 and TRBJ2-1): DAMVIQNPRYQVTQFGKPVTLSCSQTLNHNVMYWYQQKSSQAPKLLFHYYDKDFNNEADTPDNFQSRRPNTSFCFLDIRSPGLGDTAMYLCATSRGGWGGLATNEQFFGPGTRLTVL.

This clone was seen a handful of times. This sequence joins TRBV7-8 and TRBJ2-7; possibly TRBD2 for D (6 bases). This CDR3 spans 14 amino acids. Germline lookup yields CDR1 SGHVS and CDR2 FQNEAQ. The V gene lost 5 bases and the J gene lost 3 bases, with 14 bases spanning the gap. CDR3 in amino acids: CASSPRDSGYEQYF. CDR3 in DNA: TGTGCCAGCAGCCCAAGGGACTCAGGCTACGAGCAGTACTTC. Supplemented by reference TRBV7-8 and TRBJ2-7, the full variable domain reads GAGVSQSPRYKVAKRGQDVALRCDPISGHVSLFWYQQALGQGPEFLTYFQNEAQLDKSGLPSDRFFAERPEGSVSTLKIQRTQQEDSAVYLCASSPRDSGYEQYFGPGTRLTVT.

The chain couples TRBV20-1 to TRBJ2-5; weak D call: TRBD2 (6 bases). The CDR3 is made up of 15 amino acids. The V end lost 3 bases, the J end lost 0 bases, and 14 bases lay between the germline ends. Germline-derived CDR1 and CDR2 are DFQATT and SNEGSKA (reference sequence). The CDR3, as DNA: TGCAGTGCTAGTAGCCTCCGGGACTACCAAGAGACCCAGTACTTC. It translates to CSASSLRDYQETQYF.

This chain uses TRBV25-1 with TRBJ2-5; D might be TRBD2 (5 bases). The V and J ends lost 3 bases and 5 bases respectively, with 16 bases between them. Per germline, CDR1 MGHDK and CDR2 SYGVNS. The CDR3 has 15 residues. This CDR3 reads CASSESGPSGETQYF. CDR3 in DNA: TGTGCCAGCAGTGAGAGCGGTCCTTCGGGGGAGACCCAGTACTTC. Based on the CDR3 plus reference TRBV25-1 and TRBJ2-5, the full variable domain is EADIYQTPRYLVIGTGKKITLECSQTMGHDKMYWYQQDPGMELHLIHYSYGVNSTEKGDLSSESTVSRIRTEHFPLTLESARPSHTSQYLCASSESGPSGETQYFGPGTRLLVL.

This chain's CDR3 is CASSPQDGYQETQYF. CDR3 bases: TGTGCCAGCAGTCCCCAGGATGGGTACCAAGAGACCCAGTACTTC. The chain uses TRBV27 and TRBJ2-5; D unresolved. The germline V gene encodes CDR1 MNHEY and CDR2 SMNVEV (reference sequence). With 5 bases removed from V and 0 bases from J, the gap between germline ends came to 13 bases. The CDR3 sequence is 15 residues long.

This clone was recorded only once. The rearrangement joins TRBV6-5 to TRBJ2-1, with D perhaps TRBD2 (6 bases). Germline values: CDR1 MNHEY, CDR2 SVGAGI. V was clipped by 7 bases and J by 0 bases, with 13 bases between them. This CDR3 spans 15 amino acids. CDR3 in amino acids: CASTPSGLSYNEQFF. In DNA, the CDR3 is TGTGCCAGCACACCCTCGGGACTCTCCTACAATGAGCAGTTCTTC.

The chain carries TRBV27 and TRBJ1-5, with a weak D call TRBD1 (5 bases). Germline V lookup: CDR1 MNHEY, CDR2 SMNVEV (reference sequence). Trimming stripped 5 bases from V and 10 bases from J, with 12 bases between. The CDR3 is 12 residues long. The CDR3 DNA reads as TGTGCCAGCAGTCTTCAGGGTGGACCCCAGCATTTT. It encodes CASSLQGGPQHF.

V is TRBV14 and J is TRBJ2-3; 9 nucleotides align to TRBD2. With V trimmed by 3 bases and J by 4 bases, 8 bases remained unmatched. The CDR3 consists of 16 residues. Germline V gene sequence: CDR1 SGHDN, CDR2 FVKESK. The DNA of the CDR3 is TGTGCCAGCAGCCAGGGTCTAGCGGGGTCCTCAGATACGCAGTATTTT. Translation: CASSQGLAGSSDTQYF. The full variable domain, rest sourced from reference TRBV14 and TRBJ2-3, is EAGVTQFPSHSVIEKGQTVTLRCDPISGHDNLYWYRRVMGKEIKFLLHFVKESKQDESGMPNNRFLAERTGGTYSTLKVQPAELEDSGVYFCASSQGLAGSSDTQYFGPGTRLTVL.

The count of this clone is one. The J gene is TRBJ1-2, the V gene TRBV7-3; 9 bases align to TRBD1. V dropped 5 bases and J dropped 4; count of bases not matched to a gene: 8. Per germline, CDR1 SGHTA and CDR2 FQGTGA. The CDR3 contains 15 residues. The CDR3 DNA reads as TGTGCCAGCAGCCCTGGGACAGGGAAATTCTATGGCTACACCTTC. This gives the protein CASSPGTGKFYGYTF.

This clone is a singleton in its sample. J is TRBJ1-5 and V is TRBV2, with 7 bases aligning to TRBD1. Losses at the gene ends were 6 bases for V and 2 bases for J; bases not matched to a gene: 4. This CDR3 has 14 residues. The germline V gene encodes CDR1 SNHLY and CDR2 FYNNEI. The CDR3 DNA sequence: TGTGCCAGCAGAGGGACAGCGGGCAATCAGCCCCAGCATTTT. Its protein product is CASRGTAGNQPQHF.

The V and J genes are TRBV7-2 and TRBJ2-5; TRBD1 aligns across 9 bases. CDR3 length equals 14 residues. V shed 5 bases, J shed 5 bases, and the junction held 6 bases outside the gene matches. Germline V gene sequence: CDR1 SGHTA, CDR2 FQGNSA. The CDR3 DNA reads as TGTGCCAGCAGCCAGGGACAGGGCTGGGAGACCCAGTACTTC. This sequence encodes CASSQGQGWETQYF. The variable domain in full, completed from reference TRBV7-2 and TRBJ2-5, reads GAGVSQSPSNKVTEKGKDVELRCDPISGHTALYWYRQSLGQGLEFLIYFQGNSAPDKSGLPSDRFSAERTGGSVSTLTIQRTQQEDSAVYLCASSQGQGWETQYFGPGTRLLVL.

The V and J genes are TRBV3-1 (or the pseudogene TRBV3-2) and TRBJ2-3; a weak D match, TRBD1 (7 bases). The germline V gene has CDR1 LGHDT and CDR2 YNNKEL (reference sequence). The CDR3 covers 15 residues. Trimming shortened V by 1 base and J by 6 bases, and 14 bases separated the two germline ends. In DNA form, the CDR3 reads TGTGCCAGCAGCCAAGCTCCGCCAGGGGGGGATACGCAGTATTTT. Its translation: CASSQAPPGGDTQYF.

This chain uses TRBV20-1 with TRBJ1-2; D remains ambiguous. CDR1 and CDR2 (germline): DFQATT, SNEGSKA (reference sequence). Trimming shortened V by 4 bases and J by 4 bases, and 7 bases separated the two germline ends. This CDR3 has 11 amino acids. The CDR3 spells CSATVAYGYTF. The CDR3 bases are TGCAGTGCTACTGTGGCCTATGGCTACACCTTC.

The chain links TRBV2 to TRBJ2-1, with 9 positions matching TRBD1. The CDR3 length is 10 residues. Trimming removed 10 bases from V and 15 bases from J; junction bases left unmatched: 7. Germline V gene lookup returns CDR1 SNHLY and CDR2 FYNNEI. The CDR3 sequence is CAIDGQGRFF. The CDR3 DNA follows: TGTGCCATCGACGGACAGGGGAGGTTCTTC.

The genes are TRBV29-1 and TRBJ1-3; 7 positions agree with TRBD1. V was pared by 6 bases and J by 2 bases, with 4 bases of the junction left unmatched. CDR3 length: 13 residues. In germline, CDR1 is SQVTM, CDR2 ANQGSEA. CDR3 coding DNA: TGCAGCGTACACCAGGGGGCTGGAAACACCATATATTTT. It translates to CSVHQGAGNTIYF.

This rearrangement joins TRBV6-2 or TRBV6-3 to TRBJ2-7, with D possibly being TRBD2 (6 bases). Trimming removed 2 bases at V and 2 bases at J, with 10 bases between. Germline CDR1 is MNHEY and CDR2 is SVGEGT. The CDR3 has 14 residues. The CDR3 DNA reads TGTGCCAGCAGTTACGGGGGGACCCCCTACGAGCAGTACTTC. As protein: CASSYGGTPYEQYF.

J is TRBJ1-1 and V is TRBV6-4; no reliable D call. The CDR3 loop spans 13 amino acids. V lost 3 bases and J 3 bases, leaving 8 bases between the germline ends. Germline CDR1 is MRHNA and CDR2 is SNTAGT. CDR3 nucleotide sequence: TGTGCCAGCAGTGAGGAGGAATACACTGAAGCTTTCTTT. This encodes CASSEEEYTEAFF.

The chain is built from TRBV6-6 and TRBJ1-1; D is unresolved. Germline CDR1 and CDR2: MNHNY and SVGAGI (reference sequence). V lost 7 bases to trimming and J lost 2 bases, with 14 bases between them. CDR3 size: 14 residues. The CDR3 bases are TGTGCCAGCACCTACGCCGAGCCCAACACTGAAGCTTTCTTT. Protein product: CASTYAEPNTEAFF.